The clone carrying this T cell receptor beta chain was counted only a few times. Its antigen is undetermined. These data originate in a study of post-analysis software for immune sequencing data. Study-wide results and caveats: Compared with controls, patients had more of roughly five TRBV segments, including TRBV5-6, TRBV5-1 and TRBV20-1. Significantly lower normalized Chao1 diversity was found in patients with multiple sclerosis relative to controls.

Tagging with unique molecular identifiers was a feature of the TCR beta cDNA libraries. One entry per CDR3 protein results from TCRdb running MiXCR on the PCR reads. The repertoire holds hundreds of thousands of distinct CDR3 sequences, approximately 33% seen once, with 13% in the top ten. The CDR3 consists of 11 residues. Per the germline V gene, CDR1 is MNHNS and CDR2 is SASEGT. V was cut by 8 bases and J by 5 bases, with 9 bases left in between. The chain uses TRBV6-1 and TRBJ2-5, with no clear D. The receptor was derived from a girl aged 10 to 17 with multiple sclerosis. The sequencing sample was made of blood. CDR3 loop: CASLIPETQYF. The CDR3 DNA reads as TGTGCCAGCCTCATACCGGAGACCCAGTACTTC.